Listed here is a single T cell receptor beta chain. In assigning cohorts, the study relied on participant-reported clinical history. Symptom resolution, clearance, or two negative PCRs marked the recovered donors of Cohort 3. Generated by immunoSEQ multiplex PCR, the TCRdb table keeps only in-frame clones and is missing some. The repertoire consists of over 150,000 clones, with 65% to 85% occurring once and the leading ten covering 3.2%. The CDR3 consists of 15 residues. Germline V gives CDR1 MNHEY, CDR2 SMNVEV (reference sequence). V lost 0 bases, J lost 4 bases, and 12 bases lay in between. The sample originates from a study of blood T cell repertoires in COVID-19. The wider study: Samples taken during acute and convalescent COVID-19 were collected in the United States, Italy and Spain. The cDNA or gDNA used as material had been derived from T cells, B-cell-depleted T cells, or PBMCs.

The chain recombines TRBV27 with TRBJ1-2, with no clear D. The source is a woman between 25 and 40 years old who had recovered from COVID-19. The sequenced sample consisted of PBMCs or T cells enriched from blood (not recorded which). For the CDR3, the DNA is TGTGCCAGCAGTTTATCACCCCAGTCCAGCTATGGCTACACCTTC. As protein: CASSLSPQSSYGYTF.